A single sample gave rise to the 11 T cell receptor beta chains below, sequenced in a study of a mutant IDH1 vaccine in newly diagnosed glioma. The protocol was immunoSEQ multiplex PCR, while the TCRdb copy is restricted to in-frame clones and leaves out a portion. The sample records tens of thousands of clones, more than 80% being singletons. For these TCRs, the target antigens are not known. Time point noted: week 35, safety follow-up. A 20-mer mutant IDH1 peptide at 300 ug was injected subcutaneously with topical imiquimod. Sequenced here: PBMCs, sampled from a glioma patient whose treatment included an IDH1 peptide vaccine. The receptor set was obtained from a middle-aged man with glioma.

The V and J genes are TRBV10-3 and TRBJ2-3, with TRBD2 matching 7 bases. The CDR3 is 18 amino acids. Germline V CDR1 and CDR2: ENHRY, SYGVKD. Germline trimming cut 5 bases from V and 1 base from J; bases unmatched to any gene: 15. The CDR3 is CAISRPNQRDPRTDTQYF. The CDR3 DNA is TGTGCCATCAGTCGACCCAACCAGCGGGACCCCCGCACAGATACGCAGTATTTT.

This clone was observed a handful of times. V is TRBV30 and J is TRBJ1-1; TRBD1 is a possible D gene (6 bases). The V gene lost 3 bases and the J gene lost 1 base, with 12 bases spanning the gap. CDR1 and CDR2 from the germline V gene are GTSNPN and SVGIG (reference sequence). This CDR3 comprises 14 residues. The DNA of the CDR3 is TGTGCCTGGAGACAAGGGGGAGGGAACACTGAAGCTTTCTTT. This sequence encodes CAWRQGGGNTEAFF.

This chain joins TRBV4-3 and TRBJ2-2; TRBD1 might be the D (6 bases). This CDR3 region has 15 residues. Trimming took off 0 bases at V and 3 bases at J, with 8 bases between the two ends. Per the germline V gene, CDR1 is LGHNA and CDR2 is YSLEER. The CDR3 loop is CASSQEGADTGELFF. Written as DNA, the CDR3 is TGCGCCAGCAGCCAAGAGGGGGCGGACACCGGGGAGCTGTTTTTT.

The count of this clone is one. CDR3 in DNA: TGTGCCAGCAGCGTAGGTACCTGGCCTCCAAGGGAGACCCAGTACTTC. It specifies CASSVGTWPPRETQYF. The chain carries TRBV9 and TRBJ2-5; D is uncertain. The CDR3 has 16 residues. Trimming stripped 0 bases from V and 5 bases from J, with 17 bases between. CDR1 is SGDLS, CDR2 YYNGEE, per germline.

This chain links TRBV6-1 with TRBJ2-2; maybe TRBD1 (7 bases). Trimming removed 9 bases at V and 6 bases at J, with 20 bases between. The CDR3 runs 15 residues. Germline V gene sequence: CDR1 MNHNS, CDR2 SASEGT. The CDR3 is CASGSPGGLAGELFF. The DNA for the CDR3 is TGTGCCAGTGGGAGTCCAGGGGGGCTCGCCGGGGAGCTGTTTTTT.

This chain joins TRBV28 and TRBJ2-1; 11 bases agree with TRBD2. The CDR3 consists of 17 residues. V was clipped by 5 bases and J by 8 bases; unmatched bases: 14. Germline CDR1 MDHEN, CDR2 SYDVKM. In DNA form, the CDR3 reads TGTGCCAGCAGTCCCGCCCTACTAGCGGGAGAAGGCGATGAGCAGTTCTTC. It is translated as CASSPALLAGEGDEQFF.

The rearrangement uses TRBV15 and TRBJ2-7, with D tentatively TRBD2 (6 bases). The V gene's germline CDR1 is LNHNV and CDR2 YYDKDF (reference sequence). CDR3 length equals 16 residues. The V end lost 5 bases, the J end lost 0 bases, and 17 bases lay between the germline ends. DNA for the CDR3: TGTGCCACCAGCCCTCAATCACGGGGGAACTCCTACGAGCAGTACTTC. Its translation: CATSPQSRGNSYEQYF. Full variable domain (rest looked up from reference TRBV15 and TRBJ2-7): DAMVIQNPRYQVTQFGKPVTLSCSQTLNHNVMYWYQQKSSQAPKLLFHYYDKDFNNEADTPDNFQSRRPNTSFCFLDIRSPGLGDTAMYLCATSPQSRGNSYEQYFGPGTRLTVT.

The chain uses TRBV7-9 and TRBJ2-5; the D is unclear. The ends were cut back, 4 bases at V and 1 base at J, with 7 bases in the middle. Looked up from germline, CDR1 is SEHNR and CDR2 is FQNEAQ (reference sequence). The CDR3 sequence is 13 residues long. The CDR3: CASSYYPQETQYF. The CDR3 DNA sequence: TGTGCCAGCAGCTATTACCCCCAAGAGACCCAGTACTTC.

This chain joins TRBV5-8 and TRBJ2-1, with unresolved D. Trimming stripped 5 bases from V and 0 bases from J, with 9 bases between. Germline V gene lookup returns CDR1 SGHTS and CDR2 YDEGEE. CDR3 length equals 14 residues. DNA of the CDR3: TGTGCCAGCAGAAGGGCGAACTCCTACAATGAGCAGTTCTTC. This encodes CASRRANSYNEQFF. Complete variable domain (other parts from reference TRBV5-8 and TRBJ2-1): EAGVTQSPTHLIKTRGQQATLRCSPISGHTSVYWYQQALGLGLQFLLWYDEGEERNRGNFPPRFSGRQFPNYSSELNVNALELEDSALYLCASRRANSYNEQFFGPGTRLTVL.

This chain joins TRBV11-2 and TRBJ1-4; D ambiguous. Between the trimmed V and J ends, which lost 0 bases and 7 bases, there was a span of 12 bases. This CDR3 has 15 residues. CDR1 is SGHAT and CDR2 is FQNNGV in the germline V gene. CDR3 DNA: TGTGCCAGCAGCTTAGAGTTGGTCCGGGGTGAAAAACTGTTTTTT. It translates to CASSLELVRGEKLFF.

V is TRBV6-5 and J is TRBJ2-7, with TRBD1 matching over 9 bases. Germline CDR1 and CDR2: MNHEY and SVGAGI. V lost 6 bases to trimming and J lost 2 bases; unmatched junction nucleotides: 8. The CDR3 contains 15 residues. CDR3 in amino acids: CASRSTGTGTYEQYF. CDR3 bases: TGTGCCAGCAGATCAACCGGGACAGGGACCTACGAGCAGTACTTC.